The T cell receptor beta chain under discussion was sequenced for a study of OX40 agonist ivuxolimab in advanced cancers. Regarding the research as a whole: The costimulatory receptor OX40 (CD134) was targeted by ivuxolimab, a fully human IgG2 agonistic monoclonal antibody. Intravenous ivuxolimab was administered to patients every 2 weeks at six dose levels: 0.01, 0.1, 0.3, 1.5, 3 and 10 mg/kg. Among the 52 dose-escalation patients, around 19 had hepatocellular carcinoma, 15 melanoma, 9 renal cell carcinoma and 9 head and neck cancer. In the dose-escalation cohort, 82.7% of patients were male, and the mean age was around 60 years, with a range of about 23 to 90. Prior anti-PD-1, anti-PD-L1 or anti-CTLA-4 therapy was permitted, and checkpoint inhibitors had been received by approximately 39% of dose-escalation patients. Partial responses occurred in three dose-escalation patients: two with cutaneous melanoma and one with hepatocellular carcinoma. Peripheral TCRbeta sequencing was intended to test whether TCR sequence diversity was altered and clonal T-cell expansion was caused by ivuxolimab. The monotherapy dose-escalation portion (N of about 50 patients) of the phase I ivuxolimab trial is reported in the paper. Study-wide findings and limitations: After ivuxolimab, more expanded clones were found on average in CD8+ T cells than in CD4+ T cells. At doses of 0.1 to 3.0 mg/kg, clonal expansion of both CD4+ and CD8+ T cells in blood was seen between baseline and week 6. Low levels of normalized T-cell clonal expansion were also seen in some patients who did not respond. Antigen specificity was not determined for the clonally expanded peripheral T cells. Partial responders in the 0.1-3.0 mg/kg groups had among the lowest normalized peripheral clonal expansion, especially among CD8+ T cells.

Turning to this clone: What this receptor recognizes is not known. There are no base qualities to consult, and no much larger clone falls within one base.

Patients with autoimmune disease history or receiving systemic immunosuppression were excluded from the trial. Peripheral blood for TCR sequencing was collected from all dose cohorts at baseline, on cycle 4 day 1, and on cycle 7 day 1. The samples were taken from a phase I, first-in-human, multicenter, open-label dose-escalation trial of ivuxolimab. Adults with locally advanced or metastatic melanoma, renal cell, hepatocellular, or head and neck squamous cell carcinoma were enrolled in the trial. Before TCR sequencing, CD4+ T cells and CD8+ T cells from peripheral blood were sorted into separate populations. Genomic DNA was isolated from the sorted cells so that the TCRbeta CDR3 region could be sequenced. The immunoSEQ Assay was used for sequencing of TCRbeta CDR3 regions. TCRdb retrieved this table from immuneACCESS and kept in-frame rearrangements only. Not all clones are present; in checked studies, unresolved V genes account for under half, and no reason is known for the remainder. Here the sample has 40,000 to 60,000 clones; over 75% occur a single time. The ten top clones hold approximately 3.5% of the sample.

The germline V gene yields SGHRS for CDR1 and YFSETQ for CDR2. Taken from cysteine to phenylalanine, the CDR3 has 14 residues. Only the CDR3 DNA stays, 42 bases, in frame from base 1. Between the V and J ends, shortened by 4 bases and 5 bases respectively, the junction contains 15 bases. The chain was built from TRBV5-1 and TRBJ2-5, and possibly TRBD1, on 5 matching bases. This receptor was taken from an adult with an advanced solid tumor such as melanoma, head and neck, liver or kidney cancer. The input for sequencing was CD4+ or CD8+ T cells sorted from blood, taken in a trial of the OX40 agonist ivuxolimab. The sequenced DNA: TGCGCCAGCAGCACTTATTCAGGGCGGGAGACCCAGTACTTC. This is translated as CASSTYSGRETQYF. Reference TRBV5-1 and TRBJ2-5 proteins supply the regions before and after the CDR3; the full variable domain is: KAGVTQTPRYLIKTRGQQVTLSCSPISGHRSVSWYQQTPGQGLQFLFEYFSETQRNKGNFPGRFSGRQFSNSRSEMNVSTLELGDSALYLCASSTYSGRETQYFGPGTRLLVL.